This T cell receptor (beta chain) comes out of a study of PD-1 blockade in classical Hodgkin lymphoma. General study points: After ASCT, patients who started nivolumab under 1 year later were excluded. Relapsed/refractory patients reportedly had lower baseline diversity than newly diagnosed patients.

Trimming cost V 0 bases and J 4 bases, with 16 bases left between them. CDR1 and CDR2 from the germline V gene are SGHRS and YFSETQ. The CDR3 is 16 amino acids. The table came from immunoSEQ multiplex PCR; TCRdb's copy has only in-frame clones and leaves some out. The sample lists just over 50,000 clones; just under 75% were seen once. Brentuximab vedotin exposure varied among the patients, all of whom had relapsed after autologous stem cell transplantation. Worth noting for this clone: Its antigen is unknown.

V is TRBV5-1 and J is TRBJ2-5; perhaps TRBD2 as D (5 bases). The sample was peripheral blood mononuclear cells (PBMCs), taken before the second cycle of nivolumab. The origin of this receptor is a human donor with classical Hodgkin lymphoma. CDR3 region: CASSLGRTGRAETQYF. The CDR3, as DNA: TGCGCCAGCAGCTTGGGTCGGACGGGAAGGGCAGAGACCCAGTACTTC. The whole variable domain, remainder taken from reference TRBV5-1 and TRBJ2-5, is KAGVTQTPRYLIKTRGQQVTLSCSPISGHRSVSWYQQTPGQGLQFLFEYFSETQRNKGNFPGRFSGRQFSNSRSEMNVSTLELGDSALYLCASSLGRTGRAETQYFGPGTRLLVL.